Listed here is a single T cell receptor beta chain. Its antigen is still unknown. No much larger clone exists at a distance of one base, and base qualities are not known. V lost 0 bases and J lost 4 bases; the stretch between them is 8 bases long. As encoded in the germline V gene, CDR1 is SGHRS while CDR2 is YFSETQ. The CDR3 holds 15 amino acids from the cysteine to the phenylalanine. The only DNA kept is the CDR3, 45 bases in frame from the first base. Whole blood was collected in K2EDTA tubes by collaborating institutions according to the institutions' own protocols. Collaborator samples were shipped for TCRbeta analysis as frozen whole blood, isolated PBMCs, or DNA extracted from either sample type. This sample was included in a study of blood T cell repertoires in COVID-19 (TCRdb year 2020). Regarding the research as a whole: The collaborator samples originated in the United States, Italy and Spain and spanned the acute and convalescent phases of COVID-19. Where available, HLA class I and class II types were obtained from metadata supplied by the sample provider rather than from assay-based typing. A de-identified subject ID, COVID-19 status, age in years and sex were almost always included in the sample metadata. The prospective study material was composed of cDNA or gDNA derived from T cells, B-cell-depleted T cells, or PBMCs. The repertoires were released in a freely available public database intended as a resource for research on the immune response to SARS-CoV-2. Samples were obtained from the ongoing ImmuneRACE study (first 160 participants) and from over 1,000 subjects provided by 6 global collaborators. Deeply sampled blood TCRbeta repertoires from subjects exposed to, actively infected with, or recovered from COVID-19 were included in the dataset. Summary of the overall study and its limitations: Clinical and demographic metadata were provided uncurated, with the amount varying by source and participant.

The immunoSEQ Assay, a bias-controlled multiplex PCR, was used to amplify TCRbeta CDR3 regions from genomic DNA. For the original study's pipeline: Nucleated cell counts per sample were estimated from amplification of reference gene primers within the assay. To quantify the absolute abundance of each unique TCRbeta CDR3 rearrangement, sequence reads were collapsed and filtered. For each sample, productive Simpson clonality was calculated by taking the square root of Simpson's diversity index across productive rearrangements. The clones in this table, taken by TCRdb from immuneACCESS, are in-frame only. Not every clone is retained; where verified, under half of the shortfall comes from an unresolved V gene, and the cause of the rest is unknown. The D gene and trimming were derived from the DNA, and the V and J assignments and clone size from that table. Across this sample there are 100,000 or so clones, with approximately 88% seen only once. The ten largest clones take up 3.5% to 5.5% of the sample.

The V and J segments used are TRBV5-1 and TRBJ1-6; perhaps TRBD1 is the D gene, with 5 bases matching. Sequencing was carried out using peripheral blood. This clonotype was sampled from a human donor in a cohort sampled during active COVID-19. The sequenced DNA is TGCGCCAGCAGCTTGGGGACAAATTATAATTCACCCCTCCACTTT. Translated, it gives CASSLGTNYNSPLHF.